This T cell receptor beta chain came from a study of T cell responses to AZD1222 COVID-19 vaccine (dated by TCRdb to the early 2020s). Broadly, across the study: TCR sequencing was performed for 230 to 250 trial participants, of whom about 210 were given two doses of AZD1222 and 26 were given two doses of MenACWY control vaccine. Trial participants were enrolled by age into 18-55, 56-69 and 70-plus year subgroups, with approximately 160, 26 and 62 TCR-sequenced participants respectively. Broad study findings and their caveats: Reportedly, close to half of the unique spike-specific TCRs recognized epitopes lying outside the regions that are mutated in the B.1.351 and B.1.1.7 variants. Conclusions about previously exposed vaccinees are limited because only 6 or 7 AZD1222 recipients were SARS-CoV-2 seropositive at baseline. Vaccine-associated CD4 TCRs spanned the whole spike protein, with dominant responses in regions 160-218 and 743-854. The 56-69-year group was small, and its depth increase did not reach significance, likely because of low power. After two AZD1222 doses, both the breadth and the depth of spike-specific TCRs were significantly higher than at day 0 and than in MenACWY recipients. No day 14 peak-response samples were available, so repertoires were characterized only after the peak T cell response. Participants were mostly white British, with more females than males. The authors suggested clonal diversity may have been underestimated.

The CDR3 regions of human TCRbeta chains were subjected to immunosequencing. In the source study's methods: Repertoire TCRs were checked for matches against a reference library of SARS-CoV-2-specific TCRs that had been generated using the MIRA antigen-specificity platform. Breadth meant the fraction of unique TCRs that were SARS-CoV-2-associated, whereas depth meant the fraction of total T cells that were SARS-CoV-2-associated. Using the MIRA data, every spike-specific TCR was mapped to the spike region that the TCR reacted to and assigned to either a CD4 or a CD8 class. Log10-transformed breadth and depth values were compared by one-way ANOVA with Sidak's multiple comparisons tests. Not all clones reach the TCRdb copy of this immuneACCESS table, which keeps in-frame sequences only. Checked studies attribute under half of the gap to unresolved V genes and leave the rest unexplained. For V, J and clone size, that table is used; D and trimming come from the DNA. The sample table contains some 140,000 clones; only one count was recorded for approximately 91% of them. In total, the top ten clones hold 4.5% to 7% of the sample.

This specimen's time point label, per the study, means: about 28 days (+/-7) after the second vaccine dose. AZD1222 recipients given second doses at about 4 weeks or at about 12 weeks were pooled, since spike-specific TCR depth and breadth were not found to differ between the two schedules. The vaccinee samples were drawn from two UK trials, COV001 and COV002, one of which was a single-blind randomized controlled phase 2/3 trial testing AZD1222 (ChAdOx1 nCoV-19) in healthy adults. For TCRbeta chain sequencing, PBMC samples from trial participants were taken at day 0 and at day 28 after the second dose. A word on this clone: It lacks a known antigen. No base quality information exists; no much larger clone differs at one position.

V is clipped by 4 bases and J by 6 bases, and the sequence between their germline boundaries is 10 bases long. Including the terminal cysteine and phenylalanine, the CDR3 comprises 13 residues. Of all the DNA, just the CDR3 is kept, 39 bases in frame from base 1. This clonotype was sampled from an adult who received the AZD1222 COVID-19 vaccine. Here the chain combines TRBV12-3 or TRBV12-4 and TRBJ2-1, with the identity of the D gene unclear. The sample consisted of peripheral blood, taken 28 days after the second AZD1222 dose. The DNA sequence is as follows: TGTGCCAGCAGTTCTTACGGGCCCAATGAGCAGTTCTTC. It is translated as CASSSYGPNEQFF.